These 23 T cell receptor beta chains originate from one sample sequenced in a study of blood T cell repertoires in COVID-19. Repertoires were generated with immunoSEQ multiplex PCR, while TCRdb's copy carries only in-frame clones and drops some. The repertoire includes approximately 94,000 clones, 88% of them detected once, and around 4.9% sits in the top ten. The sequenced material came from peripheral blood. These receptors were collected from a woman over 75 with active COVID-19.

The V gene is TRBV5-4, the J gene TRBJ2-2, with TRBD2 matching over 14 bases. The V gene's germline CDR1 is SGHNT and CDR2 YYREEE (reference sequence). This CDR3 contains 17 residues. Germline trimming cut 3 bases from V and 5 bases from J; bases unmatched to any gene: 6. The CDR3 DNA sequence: TGTGCCAGCAGCTCGGGACTAGCGGGAGTTGGTACCGGGGAGCTGTTTTTT. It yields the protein CASSSGLAGVGTGELFF.

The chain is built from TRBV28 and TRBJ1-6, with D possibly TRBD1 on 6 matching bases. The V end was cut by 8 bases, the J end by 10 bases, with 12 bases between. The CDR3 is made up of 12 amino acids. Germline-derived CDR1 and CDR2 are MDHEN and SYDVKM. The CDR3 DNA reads TGTGCCAGCGGCGGGGGGCAGTCACCCCTCCACTTT. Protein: CASGGGQSPLHF.

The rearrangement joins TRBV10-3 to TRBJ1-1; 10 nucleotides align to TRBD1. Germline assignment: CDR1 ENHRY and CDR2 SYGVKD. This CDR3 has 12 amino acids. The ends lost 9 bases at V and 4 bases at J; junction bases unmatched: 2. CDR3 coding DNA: TGTGCCATAGGACAGGGGGGCACTGAAGCTTTCTTT. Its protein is CAIGQGGTEAFF.

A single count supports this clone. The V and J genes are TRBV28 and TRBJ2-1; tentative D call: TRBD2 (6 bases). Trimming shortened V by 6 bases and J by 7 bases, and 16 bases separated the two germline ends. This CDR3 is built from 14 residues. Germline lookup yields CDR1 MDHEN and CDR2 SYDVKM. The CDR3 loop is CASSAGTAGNEQFF. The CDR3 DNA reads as TGTGCCAGCAGCGCCGGGACTGCGGGGAATGAGCAGTTCTTC.

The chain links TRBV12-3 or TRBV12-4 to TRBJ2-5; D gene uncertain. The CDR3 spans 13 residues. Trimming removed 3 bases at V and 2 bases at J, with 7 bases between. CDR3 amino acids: CASSFDGQETQYF. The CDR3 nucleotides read TGTGCCAGCAGTTTTGACGGGCAAGAGACCCAGTACTTC.

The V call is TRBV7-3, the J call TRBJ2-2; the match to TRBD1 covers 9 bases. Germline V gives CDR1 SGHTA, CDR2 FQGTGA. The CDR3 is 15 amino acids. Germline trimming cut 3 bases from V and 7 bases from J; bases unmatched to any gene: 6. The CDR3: CASSFTGTGIGELFF. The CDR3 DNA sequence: TGTGCCAGCAGCTTCACCGGGACAGGGATCGGGGAGCTGTTTTTT.

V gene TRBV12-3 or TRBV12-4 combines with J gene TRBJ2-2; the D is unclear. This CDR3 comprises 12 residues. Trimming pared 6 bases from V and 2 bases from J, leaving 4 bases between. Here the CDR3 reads CASSRNTGELFF. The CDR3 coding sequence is TGTGCCAGCAGCAGAAACACCGGGGAGCTGTTTTTT.

The CDR3 DNA reads TGCGCCAGCAGCCTGGGACTAGCGGGAGGAGCCACAGATACGCAGTATTTT. It encodes CASSLGLAGGATDTQYF. The V gene is TRBV5-1, the J gene TRBJ2-3; TRBD2 matches at 15 bases. Germline CDR1 SGHRS, CDR2 YFSETQ. There are 17 residues in the CDR3. The V and J ends lost 4 bases and 2 bases, in that order; junction bases with no gene match: 5.

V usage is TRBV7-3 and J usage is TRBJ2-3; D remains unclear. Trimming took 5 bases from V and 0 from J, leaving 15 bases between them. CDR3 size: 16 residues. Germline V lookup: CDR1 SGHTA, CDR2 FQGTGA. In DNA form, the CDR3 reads TGTGCCAGCAGCCCCAAGGCGCGGCCTAGCACAGATACGCAGTATTTT. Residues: CASSPKARPSTDTQYF.

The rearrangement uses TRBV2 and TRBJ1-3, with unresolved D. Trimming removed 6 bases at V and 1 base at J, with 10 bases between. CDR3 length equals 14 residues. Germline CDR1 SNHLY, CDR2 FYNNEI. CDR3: CASSIQNSGNTIYF. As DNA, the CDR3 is TGTGCCAGCAGCATACAGAATTCTGGAAACACCATATATTTT.

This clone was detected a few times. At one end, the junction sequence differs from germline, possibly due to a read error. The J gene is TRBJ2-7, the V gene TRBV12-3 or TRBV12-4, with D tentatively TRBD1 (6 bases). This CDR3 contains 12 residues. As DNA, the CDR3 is TGTGCCAGCAGTCACCGGGACACCTTTCGGGTCTTC. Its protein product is CASSHRDTFRVF.

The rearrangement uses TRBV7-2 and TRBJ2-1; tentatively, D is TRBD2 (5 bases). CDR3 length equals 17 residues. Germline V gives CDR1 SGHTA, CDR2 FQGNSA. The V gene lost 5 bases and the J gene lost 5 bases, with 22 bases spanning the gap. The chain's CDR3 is CASSPTSSSGPNNEQFF. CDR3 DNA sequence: TGTGCCAGCAGCCCTACGTCGTCGAGCGGCCCTAACAATGAGCAGTTCTTC.

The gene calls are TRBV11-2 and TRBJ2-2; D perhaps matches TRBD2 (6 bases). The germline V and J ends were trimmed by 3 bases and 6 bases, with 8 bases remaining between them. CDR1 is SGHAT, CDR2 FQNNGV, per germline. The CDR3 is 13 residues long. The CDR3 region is CASSFAGPGELFF. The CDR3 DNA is TGTGCCAGCAGCTTCGCGGGGCCCGGGGAGCTGTTTTTT.

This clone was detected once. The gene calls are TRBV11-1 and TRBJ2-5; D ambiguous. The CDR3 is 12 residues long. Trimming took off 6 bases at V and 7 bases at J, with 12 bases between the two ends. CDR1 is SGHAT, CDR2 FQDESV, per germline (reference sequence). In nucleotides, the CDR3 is TGTGCCAGCAGAATCCCAACGGGGACCCAGTACTTC. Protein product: CASRIPTGTQYF.

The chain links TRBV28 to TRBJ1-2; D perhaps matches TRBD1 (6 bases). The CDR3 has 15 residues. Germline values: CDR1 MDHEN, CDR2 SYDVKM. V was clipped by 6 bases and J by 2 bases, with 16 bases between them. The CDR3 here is CASSESGVRNYGYTF. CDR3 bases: TGTGCCAGCAGCGAGTCAGGGGTAAGAAACTATGGCTACACCTTC.

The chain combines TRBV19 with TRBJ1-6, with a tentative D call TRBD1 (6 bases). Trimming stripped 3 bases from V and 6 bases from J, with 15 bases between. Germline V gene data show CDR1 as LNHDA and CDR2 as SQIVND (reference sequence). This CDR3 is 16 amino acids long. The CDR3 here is CASSILRGQSNSPLHF. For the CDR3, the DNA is TGTGCCAGTAGTATTCTTCGAGGACAGAGTAATTCACCCCTCCACTTT.

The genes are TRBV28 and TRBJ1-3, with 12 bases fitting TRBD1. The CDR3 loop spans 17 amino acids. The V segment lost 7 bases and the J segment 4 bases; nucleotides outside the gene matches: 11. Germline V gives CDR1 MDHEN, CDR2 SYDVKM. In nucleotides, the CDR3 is TGTGCCAGCATCCTCCGGGACAGGGGGCGCCGGGGAAACACCATATATTTT. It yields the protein CASILRDRGRRGNTIYF.

CDR3 sequence reads: CASSDPSGRFDEQFF. The CDR3 coding sequence is TGCGCCAGCAGTGATCCTAGCGGGAGGTTCGATGAGCAGTTCTTC. The chain couples TRBV10-2 to TRBJ2-1; TRBD2 agrees at 11 bases. CDR1 and CDR2 from the germline V gene are WSHSY and SAAADI. V was pared by 3 bases and J by 8 bases, with 6 bases of the junction left unmatched. This CDR3 has 15 amino acids.

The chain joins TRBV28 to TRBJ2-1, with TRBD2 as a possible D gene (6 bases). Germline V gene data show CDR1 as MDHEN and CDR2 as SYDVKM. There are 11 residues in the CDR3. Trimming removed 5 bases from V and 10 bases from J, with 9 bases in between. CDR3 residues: CASSGRGEQFF. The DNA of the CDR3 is TGTGCCAGCAGTGGCCGGGGGGAGCAGTTCTTC.

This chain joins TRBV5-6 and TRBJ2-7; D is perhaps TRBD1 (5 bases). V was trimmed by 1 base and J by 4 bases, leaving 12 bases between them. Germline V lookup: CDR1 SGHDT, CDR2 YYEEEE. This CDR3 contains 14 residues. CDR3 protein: CASSLRQNLYEQYF. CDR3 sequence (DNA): TGTGCCAGCAGCTTGCGACAGAACCTTTACGAGCAGTACTTC.

DNA for the CDR3: TGTGCCACCAGCAGAGGAGGGCTTGAGCAGTTCTTC. Protein product: CATSRGGLEQFF. The V call is TRBV15, the J call TRBJ2-1; tentatively, D is TRBD2 (5 bases). Germline loops: CDR1 LNHNV, CDR2 YYDKDF (reference sequence). V was shortened by 1 base and J by 9 bases, with 7 bases between the two germline ends. The length of the CDR3 is 12 residues.

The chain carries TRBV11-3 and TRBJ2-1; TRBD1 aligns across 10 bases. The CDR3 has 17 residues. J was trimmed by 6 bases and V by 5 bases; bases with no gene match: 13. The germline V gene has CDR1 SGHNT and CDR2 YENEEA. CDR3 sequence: CASSAQIGQGVRNEQFF. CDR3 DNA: TGTGCCAGCAGCGCGCAAATTGGACAGGGGGTCCGCAATGAGCAGTTCTTC.

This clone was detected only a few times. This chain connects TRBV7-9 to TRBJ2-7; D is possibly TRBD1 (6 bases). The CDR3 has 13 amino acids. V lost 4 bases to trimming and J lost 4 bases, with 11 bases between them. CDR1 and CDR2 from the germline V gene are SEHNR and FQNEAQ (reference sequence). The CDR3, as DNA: TGTGCCAGCAGCTGGATACAGGGTTACGAGCAGTACTTC. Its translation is CASSWIQGYEQYF.